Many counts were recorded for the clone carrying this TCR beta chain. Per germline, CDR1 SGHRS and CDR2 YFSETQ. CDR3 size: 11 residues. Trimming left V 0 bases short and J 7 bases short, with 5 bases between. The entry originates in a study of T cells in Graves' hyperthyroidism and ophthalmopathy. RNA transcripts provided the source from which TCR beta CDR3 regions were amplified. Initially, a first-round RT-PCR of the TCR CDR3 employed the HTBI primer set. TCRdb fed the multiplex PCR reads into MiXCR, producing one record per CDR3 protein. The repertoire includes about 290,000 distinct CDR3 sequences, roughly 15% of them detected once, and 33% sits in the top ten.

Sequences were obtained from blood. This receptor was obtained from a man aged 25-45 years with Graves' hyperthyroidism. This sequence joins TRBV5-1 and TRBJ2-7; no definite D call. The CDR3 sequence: CASSLGEEQYF. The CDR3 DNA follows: TGCGCCAGCAGCTTGGGGGAAGAGCAGTACTTC.